This record covers a single T cell receptor (beta chain). Germline trimming cut 4 bases from V and 4 bases from J; bases unmatched to any gene: 14. The length of the CDR3 is 18 residues. The germline V gene has CDR1 SGHRS and CDR2 YFSETQ. This entry comes from a study of technical replicates of blood from a handful of donors. Sequencing used immunoSEQ multiplex PCR; TCRdb keeps in-frame clones, though not all of them. The table records over 50,000 clones, around nine tenths of them present only once. The rearrangement uses TRBV5-1 and TRBJ2-2, with TRBD1 matching over 9 bases. The origin of this receptor is a human donor in good health. Some clones in this sample may be carry-over from other donors' samples. Sequences were obtained from PBMCs. The CDR3 spells CASSKTGTGYVATGELFF. The DNA for the CDR3 is TGCGCCAGCAGCAAAACCGGGACAGGGTACGTCGCCACCGGGGAGCTGTTTTTT.